Presented here are 9 T cell receptor beta chains from one specimen sequenced in a study of blood T cell repertoires in COVID-19. The repertoire was sequenced with immunoSEQ multiplex PCR; TCRdb's copy has only in-frame clones and lacks some. Of approximately 180,000 clones listed, approximately 83% are singletons. Sequencing was done on a sample of peripheral blood. The receptor set was obtained from a human donor with active or convalescent COVID-19. The donor label of this sample is uncertain.

There are a few counts of this clone. This rearrangement joins TRBV5-1 to TRBJ1-3; D is possibly TRBD1 (5 bases). The CDR3 length is 14 residues. Looked up from germline, CDR1 is SGHRS and CDR2 is YFSETQ. Trimming removed 4 bases at V and 7 bases at J, with 15 bases between. CDR3 in amino acids: CASSVQGGGNTIYF. The CDR3 coding sequence is TGCGCCAGCAGCGTGCAGGGAGGAGGGAACACCATATATTTT.

The chain couples TRBV23-1 to TRBJ2-3; TRBD1 matches at 7 bases. TRBV23-1 is noted as an ORF with a role that remains uncertain. Losses at the gene ends were 7 bases for V and 5 bases for J; bases not matched to a gene: 6. CDR3 length: 13 residues. The CDR3 is CASKGRGRDTQYF. The CDR3 DNA reads TGCGCCAGCAAGGGCAGGGGGAGAGATACGCAGTATTTT.

Only one count was recorded for this clone. The chain is built from TRBV3-1 (or the pseudogene TRBV3-2) and TRBJ2-5; 8 bases fit TRBD2. This CDR3 has 17 amino acids. The junction had 10 bases not matched to a gene; V was cut back by 2 bases and J by 2 bases. Germline CDR1 reads LGHDT; CDR2 reads YNNKEL (reference sequence). The chain's CDR3 is CASSQRRGDLVQETQYF. The CDR3 DNA is TGTGCCAGCAGCCAAAGGCGGGGGGACCTCGTACAAGAGACCCAGTACTTC.

This clone showed up just once. The V gene is TRBV18, the J gene TRBJ2-7; TRBD2 aligns across 7 bases. Germline assignment: CDR1 KGHSH and CDR2 LQKENI. The CDR3 spans 14 residues. V dropped 2 bases and J dropped 6; count of bases not matched to a gene: 7. The CDR3 is CASSPTSGDGEQYF. CDR3 nucleotide sequence: TGTGCCAGCTCACCAACGAGCGGGGACGGCGAGCAGTACTTC.

The chain joins TRBV6-5 to TRBJ2-7, with 10 nucleotides matching TRBD1. Unmatched junction bases numbered 6, after V lost 6 bases and J lost 4 bases. Germline V gives CDR1 MNHEY, CDR2 SVGAGI. This CDR3 comprises 14 residues. The chain's CDR3 is CASRARQGAYEQYF. Here the CDR3 DNA reads TGTGCCAGCAGAGCCAGACAGGGGGCATACGAGCAGTACTTC.

CDR3 in amino acids: CASSEWTSGRAGVGELFF. CDR3 nucleotide sequence: TGTGCCAGCAGCGAGTGGACTAGCGGGAGGGCCGGGGTCGGGGAGCTGTTTTTT. This rearrangement joins TRBV11-2 to TRBJ2-2; TRBD2 aligns across 15 bases. Looked up from germline, CDR1 is SGHAT and CDR2 is FQNNGV. The CDR3 runs to 18 residues. Unmatched junction bases numbered 11, after V lost 5 bases and J lost 7 bases.

There are a few counts of this clone. The rearrangement links TRBV6-5 to TRBJ1-2, with D possibly matching TRBD1 (6 bases). The CDR3 length is 13 residues. Trimming left V 9 bases short and J 0 bases short, with 11 bases between. The germline gives CDR1 MNHEY, CDR2 SVGAGI. The CDR3 region is CASQGMTNYGYTF. DNA for the CDR3: TGTGCCAGTCAGGGGATGACTAACTATGGCTACACCTTC.

This rearrangement joins TRBV5-4 to TRBJ2-7; 9 bases fit TRBD2. The trim removed 0 bases at V and 4 bases at J, leaving 11 bases unmatched. This CDR3 comprises 17 residues. CDR1 and CDR2 from the germline V gene are SGHNT and YYREEE (reference sequence). As DNA, the CDR3 is TGTGCCAGCAGCTTGGCCCCCTTGGGCGGGGGGGCGTACGAGCAGTACTTC. Translation gives CASSLAPLGGGAYEQYF.

The rearrangement uses TRBV2 and TRBJ2-1, with 8 bases fitting TRBD1. This CDR3 region has 16 residues. V dropped 5 bases and J dropped 5; count of bases not matched to a gene: 11. Germline V gene lookup returns CDR1 SNHLY and CDR2 FYNNEI. CDR3 sequence (DNA): TGTGCCAGCAGTAGAGACAGGGGAGGACCCCACAATGAGCAGTTCTTC. This sequence encodes CASSRDRGGPHNEQFF. Combining the CDR3 with reference TRBV2 and TRBJ2-1 gives the whole variable domain EPEVTQTPSHQVTQMGQEVILRCVPISNHLYFYWYRQILGQKVEFLVSFYNNEISEKSEIFDDQFSVERPDGSNFTLKIRSTKLEDSAMYFCASSRDRGGPHNEQFFGPGTRLTVL.